Included here is one TCR beta chain sequence, with context. These data belong to a study of OX40 agonist ivuxolimab in advanced cancers. The investigators sampled blood at baseline, at cycle 4 day 1, and at cycle 7 day 1. Produced via immunoSEQ multiplex PCR; TCRdb's table is partial and in-frame only. There are approximately 70,000 clones in the sample; roughly 83% occur only once, and 5.5% to 8% lies in the top ten. V dropped 5 bases and J dropped 1; count of bases not matched to a gene: 7. This CDR3 comprises 15 residues. Per germline, CDR1 SGHTA and CDR2 FQGNSA. The sequencing used CD4+ or CD8+ T cells sorted from blood, collected in a trial of the OX40 agonist ivuxolimab. This clonotype was obtained from an adult with an advanced solid tumor such as melanoma, head and neck, liver or kidney cancer. The chain employs TRBV7-2 and TRBJ1-1; 7 nucleotides align to TRBD1. This CDR3 is CASSTRQGPNTEAFF. CDR3 DNA: TGTGCCAGCAGCACACGACAGGGTCCGAACACTGAAGCTTTCTTT.